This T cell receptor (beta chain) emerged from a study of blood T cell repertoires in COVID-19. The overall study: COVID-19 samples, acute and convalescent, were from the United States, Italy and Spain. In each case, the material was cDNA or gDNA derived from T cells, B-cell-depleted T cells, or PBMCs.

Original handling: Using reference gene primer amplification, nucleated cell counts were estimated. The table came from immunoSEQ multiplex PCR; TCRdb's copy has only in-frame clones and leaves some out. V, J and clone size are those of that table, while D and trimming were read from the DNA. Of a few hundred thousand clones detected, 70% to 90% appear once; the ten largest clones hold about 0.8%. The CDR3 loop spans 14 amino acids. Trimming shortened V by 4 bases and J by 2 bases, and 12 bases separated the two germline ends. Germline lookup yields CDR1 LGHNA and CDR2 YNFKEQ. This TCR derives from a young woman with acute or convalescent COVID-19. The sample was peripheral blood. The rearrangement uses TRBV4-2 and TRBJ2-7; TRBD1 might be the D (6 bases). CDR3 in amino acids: CASSPAGDAYEQYF. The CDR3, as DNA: TGTGCCAGCAGCCCCGCAGGGGACGCCTACGAGCAGTACTTC.